The 2 T cell receptor beta chains below were found in one sample sequenced in a study of shared T cell receptors in the human thymus. Repertoires were generated with immunoSEQ multiplex PCR, while TCRdb's copy carries only in-frame clones and drops some. Here the sample spans some 700,000 clones, 80% to 90% being singletons. In addition, the sample was reused for a study of human thymus T cells.

Sequenced input: thymocytes. The receptors originated from a girl in the first two years of life with a congenital heart defect.

DNA of the CDR3: TGTGCCAGCAGCATCGGACTAGCGGACTACAATGAGCAGTTCTTC. It is translated as CASSIGLADYNEQFF. The J gene is TRBJ2-1, the V gene TRBV5-5, with 10 nucleotides matching TRBD2. Germline trimming cut 4 bases from V and 3 bases from J; bases unmatched to any gene: 4. From germline, CDR1 is SGHKS and CDR2 YYEKEE (reference sequence). The CDR3 totals 15 residues. The full variable domain, in which reference TRBV5-5 and TRBJ2-1 provide the parts outside the CDR3, is DAGVTQSPTHLIKTRGQQVTLRCSPISGHKSVSWYQQVLGQGPQFIFQYYEKEERGRGNFPDRFSARQFPNYSSELNVNALLLGDSALYLCASSIGLADYNEQFFGPGTRLTVL.

The CDR3 DNA reads as TGTGCCAGCTCACCCTCGTTCAGGCGCCGCTCCTACAATGAGCAGTTCTTC. It is translated as CASSPSFRRRSYNEQFF. The gene calls are TRBV18 and TRBJ2-1, with D uncertain. Per the germline V gene, CDR1 is KGHSH and CDR2 is LQKENI. With 3 bases removed from V and 0 bases from J, the gap between germline ends came to 15 bases. This CDR3 has 17 residues.